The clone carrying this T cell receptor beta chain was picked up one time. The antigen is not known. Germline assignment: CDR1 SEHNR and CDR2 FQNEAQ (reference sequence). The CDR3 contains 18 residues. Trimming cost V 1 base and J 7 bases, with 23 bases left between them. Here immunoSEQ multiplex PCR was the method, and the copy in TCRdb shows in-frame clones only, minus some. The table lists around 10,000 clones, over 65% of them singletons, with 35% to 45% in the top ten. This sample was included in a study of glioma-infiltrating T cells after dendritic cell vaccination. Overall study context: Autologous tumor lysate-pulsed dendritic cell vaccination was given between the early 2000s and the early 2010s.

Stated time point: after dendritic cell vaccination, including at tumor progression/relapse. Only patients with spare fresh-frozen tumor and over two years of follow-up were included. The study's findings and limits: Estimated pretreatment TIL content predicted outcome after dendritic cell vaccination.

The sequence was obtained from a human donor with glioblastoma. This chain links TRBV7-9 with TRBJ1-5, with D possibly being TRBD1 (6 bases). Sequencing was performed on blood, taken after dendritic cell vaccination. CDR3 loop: CASSLDVLGQSHDQPQHF. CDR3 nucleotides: TGTGCCAGCAGCTTAGACGTTCTGGGACAAAGCCACGACCAGCCCCAGCATTTT.